One T cell receptor beta chain is described in this entry. This clone was observed a few times. Its specific antigen is unknown. Per-base qualities were not stored, and no clone one base away is much larger. The entry originates in a study of OX40 agonist ivuxolimab in advanced cancers. Describing the broader study: Ivuxolimab was an agonistic, fully human IgG2 monoclonal antibody directed against OX40 (CD134), a costimulatory receptor. Prior anti-PD-1, anti-PD-L1 or anti-CTLA-4 therapy was permitted, and approximately 39% of dose-escalation patients had received checkpoint inhibitors. The monotherapy dose-escalation portion (N of about 50 patients) of the phase I ivuxolimab trial is reported in the paper. Among the roughly 50 dose-escalation patients, approximately 20 had hepatocellular carcinoma, about 15 melanoma, 9 renal cell carcinoma and 9 head and neck cancer. In the dose-escalation cohort, 82.7% of patients were male, and the mean age was approximately 60 years, with a range of roughly 20 to 79. Partial responses were achieved by three dose-escalation patients, of whom one had hepatocellular carcinoma and two had cutaneous melanoma. The purpose of peripheral TCRbeta sequencing was to test whether ivuxolimab changed TCR sequence diversity and led to clonal T-cell expansion. Intravenous ivuxolimab was administered to patients every 2 weeks at six dose levels: 0.01, 0.1, 0.3, 1.5, 3 and 10 mg/kg. The paper as a whole reports these results and caveats: The antigen specificity of the peripheral T cells that underwent clonal expansion was not determined. Partial responders in the 0.1-3.0 mg/kg groups had among the lowest normalized peripheral clonal expansion, especially among CD8+ T cells. Low levels of normalized T-cell clonal expansion were also seen in some patients who did not respond. After ivuxolimab, expanded clones were on average more numerous among CD8+ T cells than among CD4+ T cells. At doses from 0.1 to 3.0 mg/kg, clonal expansion was seen in both CD4+ and CD8+ blood T cells between baseline and week 6.

Genomic DNA was isolated from the sorted cells so that the TCRbeta CDR3 region could be sequenced. The immunoSEQ Assay was used to sequence the TCRbeta CDR3 regions. The clones in this table, taken by TCRdb from immuneACCESS, are in-frame only. Not every clone is retained; where verified, under half of the shortfall comes from an unresolved V gene, and the cause of the rest is unknown. The sample table contains tens of thousands of clones; only one count was recorded for roughly four fifths of them. The ten top clones hold approximately 11% of the sample. Patients with autoimmune disease history or receiving systemic immunosuppression were excluded from the trial. Peripheral blood for TCR sequencing was drawn from every dose cohort at baseline, at cycle 4 day 1 and at cycle 7 day 1. The samples were taken from a phase I, first-in-human, multicenter, open-label dose-escalation trial of ivuxolimab. Adults with locally advanced or metastatic melanoma, renal cell, hepatocellular, or head and neck squamous cell carcinoma were enrolled in the trial. Before TCR sequencing, CD4+ T cells and CD8+ T cells from peripheral blood were sorted into separate populations.

The CDR3, from cysteine to phenylalanine, totals 14 residues. Only the CDR3 DNA is retained, 42 bases long and in frame from the first base. V loses 1 base of germline sequence and J loses 0 bases, and the interval between the two ends is 5 bases. The germline V gene supplies CDR1 KGHSH and CDR2 LQKENI. The sample here was CD4+ or CD8+ T cells sorted from blood, taken in a trial of the OX40 agonist ivuxolimab. The TCR originated in an adult with an advanced solid tumor such as melanoma, head and neck, liver or kidney cancer. The chain uses TRBV18 and TRBJ2-3, with the D gene too uncertain to name. CDR3 protein: CASSPLQSTDTQYF. Read as DNA, the sequence is TGTGCCAGCTCACCACTACAGAGCACAGATACGCAGTATTTT.